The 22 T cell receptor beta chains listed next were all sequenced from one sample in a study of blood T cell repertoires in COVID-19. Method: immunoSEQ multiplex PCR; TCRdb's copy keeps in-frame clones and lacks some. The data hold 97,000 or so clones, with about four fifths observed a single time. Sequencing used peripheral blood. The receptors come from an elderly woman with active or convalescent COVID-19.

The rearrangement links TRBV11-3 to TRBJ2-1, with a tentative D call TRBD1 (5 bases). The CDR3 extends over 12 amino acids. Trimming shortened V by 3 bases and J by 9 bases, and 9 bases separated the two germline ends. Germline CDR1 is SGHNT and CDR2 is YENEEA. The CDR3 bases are TGTGCCAGCAGCTTCCAGGGTGGTGAGCAGTTCTTC. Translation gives CASSFQGGEQFF.

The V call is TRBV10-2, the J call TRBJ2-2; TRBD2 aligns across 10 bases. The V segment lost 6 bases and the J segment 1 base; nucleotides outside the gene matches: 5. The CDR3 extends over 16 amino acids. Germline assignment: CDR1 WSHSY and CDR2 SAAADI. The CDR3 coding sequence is TGCGCCAGCAGGCCCCCTAGCGGGAGGAACACCGGGGAGCTGTTTTTT. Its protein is CASRPPSGRNTGELFF.

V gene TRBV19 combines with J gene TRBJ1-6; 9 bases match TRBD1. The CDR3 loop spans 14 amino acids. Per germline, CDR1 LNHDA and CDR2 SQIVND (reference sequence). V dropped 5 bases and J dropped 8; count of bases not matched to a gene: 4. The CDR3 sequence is CASSWTGEDSPLHF. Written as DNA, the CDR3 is TGTGCCAGTAGTTGGACAGGGGAGGATTCACCCCTCCACTTT.

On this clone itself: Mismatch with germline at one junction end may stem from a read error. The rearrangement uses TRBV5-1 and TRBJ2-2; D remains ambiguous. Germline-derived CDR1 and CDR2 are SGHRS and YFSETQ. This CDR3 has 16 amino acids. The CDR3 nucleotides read TGTGCCAGCAGCTTGGCGGTTAGATGGAACACCGGGGAGCTGTTTTTT. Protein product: CASSLAVRWNTGELFF.

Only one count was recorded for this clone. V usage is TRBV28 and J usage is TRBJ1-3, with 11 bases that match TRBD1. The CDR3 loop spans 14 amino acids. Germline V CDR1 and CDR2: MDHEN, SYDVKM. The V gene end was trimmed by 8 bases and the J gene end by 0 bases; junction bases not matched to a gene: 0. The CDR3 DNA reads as TGTGCCAGCGGGACAGGGGGCTCTGGAAACACCATATATTTT. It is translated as CASGTGGSGNTIYF.

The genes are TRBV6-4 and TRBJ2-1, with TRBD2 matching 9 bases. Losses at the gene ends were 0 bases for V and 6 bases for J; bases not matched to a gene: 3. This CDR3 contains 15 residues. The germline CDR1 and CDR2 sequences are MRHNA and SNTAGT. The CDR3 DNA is TGTGCCAGCAGTGACTCTAGCGGGAGAGTCAATGAGCAGTTCTTC. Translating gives CASSDSSGRVNEQFF.

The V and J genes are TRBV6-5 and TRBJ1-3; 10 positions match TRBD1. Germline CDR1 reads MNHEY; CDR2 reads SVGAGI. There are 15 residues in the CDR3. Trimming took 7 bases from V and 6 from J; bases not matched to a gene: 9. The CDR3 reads CASTQGQGSLNTIYF. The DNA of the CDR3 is TGTGCCAGCACCCAGGGACAGGGGAGCCTAAACACCATATATTTT.

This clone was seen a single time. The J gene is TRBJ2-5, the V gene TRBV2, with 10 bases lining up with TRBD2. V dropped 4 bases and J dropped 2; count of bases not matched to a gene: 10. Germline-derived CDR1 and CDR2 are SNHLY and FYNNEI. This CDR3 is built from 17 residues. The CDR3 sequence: CASSVGLAGAPQETQYF. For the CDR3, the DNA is TGTGCCAGCAGTGTAGGGCTAGCGGGGGCACCGCAAGAGACCCAGTACTTC.

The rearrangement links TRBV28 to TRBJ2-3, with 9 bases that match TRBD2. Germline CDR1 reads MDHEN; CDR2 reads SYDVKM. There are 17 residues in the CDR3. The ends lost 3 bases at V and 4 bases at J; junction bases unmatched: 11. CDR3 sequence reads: CASSFGISGRRADTQYF. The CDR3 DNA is TGTGCCAGCAGTTTTGGGATTAGCGGGAGACGGGCAGATACGCAGTATTTT.

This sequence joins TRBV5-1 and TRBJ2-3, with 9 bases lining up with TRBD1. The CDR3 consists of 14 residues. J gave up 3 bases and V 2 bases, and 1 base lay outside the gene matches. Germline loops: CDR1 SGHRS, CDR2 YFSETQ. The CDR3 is CASSFGQGTDTQYF. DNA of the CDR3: TGCGCCAGCAGCTTCGGACAGGGGACAGATACGCAGTATTTT.

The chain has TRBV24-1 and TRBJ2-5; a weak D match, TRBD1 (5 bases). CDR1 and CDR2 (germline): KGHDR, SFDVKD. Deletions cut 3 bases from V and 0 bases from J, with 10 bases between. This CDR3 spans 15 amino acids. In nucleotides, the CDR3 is TGTGCCACCAGTGATACCCAGGGTTACCAAGAGACCCAGTACTTC. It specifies CATSDTQGYQETQYF.

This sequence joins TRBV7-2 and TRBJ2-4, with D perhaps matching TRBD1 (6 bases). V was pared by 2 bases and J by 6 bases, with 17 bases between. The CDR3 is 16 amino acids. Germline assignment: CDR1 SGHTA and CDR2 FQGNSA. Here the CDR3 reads CASSLSGAVSGNIQYF. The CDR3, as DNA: TGTGCCAGCAGCTTATCAGGGGCCGTTTCAGGAAACATTCAGTACTTC.

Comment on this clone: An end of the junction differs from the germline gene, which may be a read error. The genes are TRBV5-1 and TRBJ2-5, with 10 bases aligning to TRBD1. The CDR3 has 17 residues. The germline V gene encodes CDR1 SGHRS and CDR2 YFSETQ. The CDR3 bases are TGTGCCAGCAGCACCGGGGCGACAGGGGGCTTGGGGGAGACCCAGTACTTC. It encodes CASSTGATGGLGETQYF.

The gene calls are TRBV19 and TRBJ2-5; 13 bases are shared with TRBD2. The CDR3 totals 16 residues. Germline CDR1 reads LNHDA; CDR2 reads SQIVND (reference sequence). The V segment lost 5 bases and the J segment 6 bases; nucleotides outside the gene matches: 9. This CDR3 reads CASSGFGTSGKQTQYF. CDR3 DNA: TGTGCCAGTAGTGGCTTTGGGACTAGCGGGAAGCAGACCCAGTACTTC.

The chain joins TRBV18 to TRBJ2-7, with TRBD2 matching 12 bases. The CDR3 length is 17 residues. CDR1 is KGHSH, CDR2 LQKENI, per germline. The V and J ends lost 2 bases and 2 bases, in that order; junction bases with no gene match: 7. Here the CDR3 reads CASSPVASGRGPYEQYF. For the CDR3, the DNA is TGTGCCAGCTCACCAGTGGCTAGCGGGAGGGGCCCCTACGAGCAGTACTTC.

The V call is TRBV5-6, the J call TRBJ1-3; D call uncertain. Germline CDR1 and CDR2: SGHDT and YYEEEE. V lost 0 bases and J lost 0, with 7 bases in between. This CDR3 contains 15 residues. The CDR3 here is CASSLGSGSGNTIYF. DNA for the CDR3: TGTGCCAGCAGCTTGGGATCAGGCTCTGGAAACACCATATATTTT.

The CDR3 sequence: CSVVAGDNEQFF. The CDR3 DNA reads as TGCAGCGTTGTGGCAGGGGACAATGAGCAGTTCTTC. The V and J genes are TRBV29-1 and TRBJ2-1; D might be TRBD1 (6 bases). This CDR3 contains 12 residues. Trimming removed 4 bases from V and 5 bases from J, with 9 bases in between. Germline values: CDR1 SQVTM, CDR2 ANQGSEA.

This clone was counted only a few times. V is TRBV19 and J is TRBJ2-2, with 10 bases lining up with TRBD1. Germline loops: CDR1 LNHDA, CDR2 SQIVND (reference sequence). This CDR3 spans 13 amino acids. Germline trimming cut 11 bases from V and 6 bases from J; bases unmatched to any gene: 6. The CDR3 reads CASRDRGAGELFF. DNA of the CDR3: TGTGCCTCAAGGGACAGGGGCGCCGGGGAGCTGTTTTTT.

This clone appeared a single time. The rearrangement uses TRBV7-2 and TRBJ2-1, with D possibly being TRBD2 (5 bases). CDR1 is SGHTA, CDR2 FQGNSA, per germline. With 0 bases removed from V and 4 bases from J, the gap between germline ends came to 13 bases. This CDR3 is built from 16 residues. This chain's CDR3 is CASSLAIRGWYNEQFF. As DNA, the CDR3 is TGTGCCAGCAGCTTAGCGATACGAGGGTGGTACAATGAGCAGTTCTTC.

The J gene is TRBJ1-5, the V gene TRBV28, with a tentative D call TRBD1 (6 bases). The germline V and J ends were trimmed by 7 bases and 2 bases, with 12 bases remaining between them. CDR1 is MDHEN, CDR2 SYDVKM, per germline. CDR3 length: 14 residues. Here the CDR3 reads CASIIAGGNQPQHF. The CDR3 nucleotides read TGTGCCAGCATTATAGCAGGGGGCAATCAGCCCCAGCATTTT.

This CDR3 is CSASGDSGRAFF. The CDR3 DNA reads TGCAGTGCTAGTGGGGACAGTGGACGAGCTTTCTTT. This chain links TRBV20-1 with TRBJ1-1; 7 bases map to TRBD1. Looked up from germline, CDR1 is DFQATT and CDR2 is SNEGSKA (reference sequence). With 3 bases clipped from V and 10 bases from J, the junction kept 8 bases outside the gene matches. CDR3 length equals 12 residues.

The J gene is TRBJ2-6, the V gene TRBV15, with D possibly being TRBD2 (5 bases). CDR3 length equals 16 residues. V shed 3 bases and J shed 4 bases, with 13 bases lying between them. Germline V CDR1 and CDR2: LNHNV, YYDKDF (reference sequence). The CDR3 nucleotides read TGTGCCACCAGCAGTGGGAAAGGGAGCGGGGCCAACGTCCTGACTTTC. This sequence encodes CATSSGKGSGANVLTF.